The 15 T cell receptor beta chains listed next were all sequenced from one sample in a study of T cell responses to AZD1222 COVID-19 vaccine. Clones were read by immunoSEQ multiplex PCR, and TCRdb kept only the in-frame ones, dropping some. The sample lists around 88,000 clones, nearly 90% occurring once. Sequencing used peripheral blood, obtained on day 0 of AZD1222 vaccination. Receptors were obtained from an adult in good health.

The chain employs TRBV4-2 and TRBJ1-5, with D possibly matching TRBD1 (5 bases). This CDR3 has 17 amino acids. Germline CDR1 and CDR2: LGHNA and YNFKEQ. V lost 3 bases to trimming and J lost 1 base, with 16 bases between them. DNA for the CDR3: TGTGCCAGCAGCCAGGCTGTGGGCAGGGTGAGCAATCAGCCCCAGCATTTT. Protein product: CASSQAVGRVSNQPQHF.

This rearrangement joins TRBV27 to TRBJ1-5; 9 bases line up with TRBD1. CDR1 and CDR2 from the germline V gene are MNHEY and SMNVEV (reference sequence). V trimming: 6 bases; J trimming: 0 bases; junction bases outside the gene matches: 3. CDR3 length: 15 amino acids. This CDR3 reads CASRDRGYSNQPQHF. CDR3 coding DNA: TGTGCCAGCAGGGACAGGGGATATAGCAATCAGCCCCAGCATTTT.

The chain recombines TRBV10-3 with TRBJ2-7; TRBD1 matches 10 bases. CDR1 and CDR2 from the germline V gene are ENHRY and SYGVKD. CDR3 size: 14 residues. After removal of 5 bases from V and 5 bases from J, the junction contained 6 bases not matched to a gene. CDR3 sequence reads: CAISPGQGSHEQYF. CDR3 sequence (DNA): TGTGCCATCAGTCCGGGACAGGGGTCCCACGAGCAGTACTTC.

The rearrangement joins TRBV30 to TRBJ1-1; no firm D call. Germline lookup yields CDR1 GTSNPN and CDR2 SVGIG (reference sequence). The CDR3 is 11 amino acids. The ends were cut back, 3 bases at V and 11 bases at J, with 13 bases in the middle. The DNA of the CDR3 is TGTGCCTGGAGAACGGACGTCCACGCTTTCTTT. Protein product: CAWRTDVHAFF. The complete variable domain, with remaining parts taken from reference TRBV30 and TRBJ1-1, reads SQTIHQWPATLVQPVGSPLSLECTVEGTSNPNLYWYRQAAGRGLQLLFYSVGIGQISSEVPQNLSASRPQDRQFILSSKKLLLSDSGFYLCAWRTDVHAFFGQGTRLTVV.

The chain has TRBV2 and TRBJ1-5; 7 positions agree with TRBD1. CDR1 is SNHLY, CDR2 FYNNEI, per germline. Losses at the gene ends were 6 bases for V and 5 bases for J; bases not matched to a gene: 7. There are 14 residues in the CDR3. CDR3 coding DNA: TGTGCCAGCAGAAGGGACAGTGAGCATCAGCCCCAGCATTTT. Translated: CASRRDSEHQPQHF.

The chain couples TRBV15 to TRBJ1-1; 8 nucleotides align to TRBD1. The CDR3 is 13 amino acids. Looked up from germline, CDR1 is LNHNV and CDR2 is YYDKDF (reference sequence). The V and J ends lost 5 bases and 6 bases, in that order; junction bases with no gene match: 5. The CDR3 is CATSAYRGAEAFF. CDR3 bases: TGTGCCACCAGCGCGTACAGGGGGGCTGAAGCTTTCTTT.

The chain couples TRBV5-1 to TRBJ2-7; 9 nucleotides align to TRBD1. Germline assignment: CDR1 SGHRS and CDR2 YFSETQ. The V and J ends lost 0 bases and 5 bases, in that order; junction bases with no gene match: 12. This CDR3 has 17 residues. The CDR3 nucleotides read TGCGCCAGCAGCTTGGCCCTTCGATGGACAGGGGAAGACGAGCAGTACTTC. It specifies CASSLALRWTGEDEQYF.

This clone occurred once. The rearrangement joins TRBV11-3 to TRBJ2-2; 7 bases agree with TRBD2. This CDR3 region has 15 residues. V was clipped by 4 bases and J by 0 bases; unmatched bases: 2. Germline values: CDR1 SGHNT, CDR2 YENEEA. In DNA, the CDR3 is TGTGCCAGCAGCTCCACTAGCGCGAACACCGGGGAGCTGTTTTTT. Translation: CASSSTSANTGELFF.

V usage is TRBV19 and J usage is TRBJ1-1; 9 nucleotides align to TRBD1. Trimming cost V 2 bases and J 11 bases; bases outside gene matches: 12. CDR1 is LNHDA, CDR2 SQIVND, per germline (reference sequence). CDR3 length equals 15 residues. CDR3 residues: CASSIINSDRGNAFF. The CDR3 coding sequence is TGTGCCAGTAGTATAATAAATTCCGACAGGGGGAACGCTTTCTTT.

The gene calls are TRBV3-1 (or the pseudogene TRBV3-2) and TRBJ2-1; unclear D gene. Germline lookup yields CDR1 LGHDT and CDR2 YNNKEL (reference sequence). The CDR3 contains 11 residues. V shed 1 base and J shed 14 bases, with 9 bases lying between them. This CDR3 is CASSQGATKFF. The CDR3 DNA follows: TGTGCCAGCAGCCAAGGAGCGACAAAGTTCTTC.

The genes are TRBV6-5 and TRBJ1-5; TRBD1 agrees at 7 bases. Germline values: CDR1 MNHEY, CDR2 SVGAGI. This CDR3 contains 15 residues. V was clipped by 6 bases and J by 7 bases; unmatched bases: 12. CDR3 in DNA: TGTGCCAGCAGGGTTGACAGGGTGCGGGGACAGCCCCAGCATTTT. Protein product: CASRVDRVRGQPQHF.

V gene TRBV10-2 combines with J gene TRBJ2-1; 8 nucleotides match TRBD2. Germline V gene data show CDR1 as WSHSY and CDR2 as SAAADI. The CDR3 extends over 15 amino acids. CDR3 sequence reads: CPKQEGREAYNEQFF. DNA of the CDR3: TGCCCCAAGCAGGAGGGGCGGGAGGCCTACAATGAGCAGTTCTTC.

The chain combines TRBV28 with TRBJ1-5; D is unclear. The V end was cut by 8 bases, the J end by 7 bases, with 15 bases between. CDR3 length: 13 amino acids. Germline assignment: CDR1 MDHEN and CDR2 SYDVKM. The CDR3 DNA is TGTGCCAGCTTACAGTGGATTGGACAGCCCCAGCATTTT. As protein: CASLQWIGQPQHF. The full variable domain, completed using reference TRBV28 and TRBJ1-5, is DVKVTQSSRYLVKRTGEKVFLECVQDMDHENMFWYRQDPGLGLRLIYFSYDVKMKEKGDIPEGYSVSREKKERFSLILESASTNQTSMYLCASLQWIGQPQHFGDGTRLSIL.

This chain joins TRBV28 and TRBJ1-2; 8 positions match TRBD1. The germline V gene has CDR1 MDHEN and CDR2 SYDVKM. The CDR3 has 13 amino acids. With V trimmed by 6 bases and J by 4 bases, 4 bases remained unmatched. The CDR3, as DNA: TGTGCCAGCAGAGGACAGGGATCCTATGGCTACACCTTC. The encoded protein is CASRGQGSYGYTF.

This sequence joins TRBV5-1 and TRBJ1-4; 7 positions agree with TRBD1. The germline CDR1 and CDR2 sequences are SGHRS and YFSETQ. V gave up 1 base and J gave up 2 bases; unmatched junction bases: 2. This CDR3 is 15 amino acids long. CDR3 in amino acids: CASSLTGATNEKLFF. CDR3 coding DNA: TGCGCCAGCAGCTTGACAGGGGCGACTAATGAAAAACTGTTTTTT.